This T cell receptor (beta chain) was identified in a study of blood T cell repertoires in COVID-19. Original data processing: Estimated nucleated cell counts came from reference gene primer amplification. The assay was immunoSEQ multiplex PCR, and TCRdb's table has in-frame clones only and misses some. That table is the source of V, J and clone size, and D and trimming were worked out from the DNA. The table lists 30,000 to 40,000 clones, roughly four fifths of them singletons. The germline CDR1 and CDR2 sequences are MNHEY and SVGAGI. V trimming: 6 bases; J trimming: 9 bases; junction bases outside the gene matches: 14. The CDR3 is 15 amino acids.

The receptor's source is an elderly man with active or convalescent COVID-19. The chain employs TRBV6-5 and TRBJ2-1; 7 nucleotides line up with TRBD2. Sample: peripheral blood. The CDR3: CASSLAGTTSGEQFF. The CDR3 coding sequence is TGTGCCAGCAGCCTGGCCGGGACTACTAGTGGTGAGCAGTTCTTC.